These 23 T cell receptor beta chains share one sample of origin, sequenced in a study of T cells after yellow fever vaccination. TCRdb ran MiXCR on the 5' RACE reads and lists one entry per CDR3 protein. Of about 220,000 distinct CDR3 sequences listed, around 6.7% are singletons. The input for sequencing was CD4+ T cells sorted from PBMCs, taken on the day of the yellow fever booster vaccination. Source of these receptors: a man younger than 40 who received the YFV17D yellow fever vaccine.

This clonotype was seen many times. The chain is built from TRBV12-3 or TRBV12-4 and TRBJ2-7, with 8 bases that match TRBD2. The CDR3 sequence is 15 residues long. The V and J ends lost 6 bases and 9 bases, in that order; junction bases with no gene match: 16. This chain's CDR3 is CASRLGGAPRMGQYF. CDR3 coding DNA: TGTGCCAGCAGACTCGGGGGGGCACCTCGTATGGGGCAGTACTTC.

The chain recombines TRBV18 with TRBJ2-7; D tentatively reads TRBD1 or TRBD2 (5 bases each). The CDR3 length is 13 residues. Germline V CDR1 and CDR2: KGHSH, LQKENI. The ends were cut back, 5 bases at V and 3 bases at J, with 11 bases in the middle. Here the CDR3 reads CASSRDQDYEQYF. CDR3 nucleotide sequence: TGTGCCAGCTCAAGGGACCAGGACTACGAGCAGTACTTC.

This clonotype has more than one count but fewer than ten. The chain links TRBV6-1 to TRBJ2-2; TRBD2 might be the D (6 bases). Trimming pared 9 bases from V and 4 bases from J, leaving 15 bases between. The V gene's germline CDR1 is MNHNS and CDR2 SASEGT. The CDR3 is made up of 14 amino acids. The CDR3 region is CASFRTGGTGELFF. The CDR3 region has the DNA TGTGCCAGTTTCAGGACCGGGGGCACCGGGGAGCTGTTTTTT.

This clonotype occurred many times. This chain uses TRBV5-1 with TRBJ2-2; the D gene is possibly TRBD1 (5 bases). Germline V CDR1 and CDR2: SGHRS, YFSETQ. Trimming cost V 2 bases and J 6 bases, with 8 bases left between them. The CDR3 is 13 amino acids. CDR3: CASSFQGSGELFF. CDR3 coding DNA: TGCGCCAGCAGCTTCCAGGGTTCCGGGGAGCTGTTTTTT.

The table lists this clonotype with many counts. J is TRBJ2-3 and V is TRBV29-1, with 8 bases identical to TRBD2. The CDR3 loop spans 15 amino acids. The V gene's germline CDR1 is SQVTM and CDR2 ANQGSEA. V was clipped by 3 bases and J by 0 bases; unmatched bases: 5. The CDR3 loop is CSVDPGGISTDTQYF. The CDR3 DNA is TGCAGCGTTGATCCGGGAGGGATCAGCACAGATACGCAGTATTTT.

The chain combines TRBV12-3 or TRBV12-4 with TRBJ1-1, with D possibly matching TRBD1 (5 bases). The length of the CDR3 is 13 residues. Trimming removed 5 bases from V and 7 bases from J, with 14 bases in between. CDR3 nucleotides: TGTGCCAGCAGTCCGACAGCAAATGTTGAAGCTTTCTTT. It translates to CASSPTANVEAFF.

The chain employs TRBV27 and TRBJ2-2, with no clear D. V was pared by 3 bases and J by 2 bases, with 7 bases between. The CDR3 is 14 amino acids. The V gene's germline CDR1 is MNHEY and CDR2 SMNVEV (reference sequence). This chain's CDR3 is CASSFLGNTGELFF. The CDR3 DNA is TGTGCCAGCAGTTTTTTGGGAAACACCGGGGAGCTGTTTTTT.

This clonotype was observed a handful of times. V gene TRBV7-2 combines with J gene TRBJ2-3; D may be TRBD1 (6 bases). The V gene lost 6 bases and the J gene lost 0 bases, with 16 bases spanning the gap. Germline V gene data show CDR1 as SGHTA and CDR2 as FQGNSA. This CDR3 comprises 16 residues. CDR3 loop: CASSLSRGMSTDTQYF. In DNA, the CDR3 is TGTGCCAGCAGTCTCTCCAGGGGTATGAGCACAGATACGCAGTATTTT.

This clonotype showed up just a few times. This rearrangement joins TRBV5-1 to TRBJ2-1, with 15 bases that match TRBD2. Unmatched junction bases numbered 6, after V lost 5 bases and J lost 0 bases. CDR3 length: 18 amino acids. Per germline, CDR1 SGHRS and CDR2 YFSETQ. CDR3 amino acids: CASRGGTSGGSSYNEQFF. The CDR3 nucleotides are TGCGCCAGCAGAGGGGGGACTAGCGGGGGGAGCTCCTACAATGAGCAGTTCTTC.

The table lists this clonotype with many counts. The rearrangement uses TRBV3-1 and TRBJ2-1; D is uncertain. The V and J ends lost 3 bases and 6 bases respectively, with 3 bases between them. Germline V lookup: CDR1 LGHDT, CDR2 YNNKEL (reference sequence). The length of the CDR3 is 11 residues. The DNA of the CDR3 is TGTGCCAGCAGCCAGACCAATGAGCAGTTCTTC. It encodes CASSQTNEQFF.

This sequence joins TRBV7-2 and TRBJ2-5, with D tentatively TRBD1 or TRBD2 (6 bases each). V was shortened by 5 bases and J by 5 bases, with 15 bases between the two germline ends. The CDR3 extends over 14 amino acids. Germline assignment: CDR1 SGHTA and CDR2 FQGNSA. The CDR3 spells CASSPEGGRETQYF. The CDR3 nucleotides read TGTGCCAGCAGCCCCGAGGGGGGAAGGGAGACCCAGTACTTC.

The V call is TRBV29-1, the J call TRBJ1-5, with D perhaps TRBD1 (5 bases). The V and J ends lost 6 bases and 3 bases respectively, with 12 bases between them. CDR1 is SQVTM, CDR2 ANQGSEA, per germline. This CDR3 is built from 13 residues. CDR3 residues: CSVQDGVNQPQHF. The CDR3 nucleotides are TGCAGCGTACAGGACGGAGTCAATCAGCCCCAGCATTTT.

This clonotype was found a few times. CDR3 nucleotide sequence: TGTGCCAGCAGCTTGTATACGACTAATGAAAAACTGTTTTTT. Translated, it gives CASSLYTTNEKLFF. The chain recombines TRBV5-5 with TRBJ1-4, with unresolved D. Trimming left V 1 base short and J 2 bases short, with 6 bases between. The CDR3 has 14 residues. Per the germline V gene, CDR1 is SGHKS and CDR2 is YYEKEE (reference sequence).

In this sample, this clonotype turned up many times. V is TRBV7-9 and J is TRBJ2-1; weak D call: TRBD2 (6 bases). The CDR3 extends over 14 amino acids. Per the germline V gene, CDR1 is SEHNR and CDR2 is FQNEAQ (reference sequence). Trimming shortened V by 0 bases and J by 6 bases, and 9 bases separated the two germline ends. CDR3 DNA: TGTGCCAGCAGCTTAGCTCTGGGGGGCAATGAGCAGTTCTTC. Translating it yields CASSLALGGNEQFF.

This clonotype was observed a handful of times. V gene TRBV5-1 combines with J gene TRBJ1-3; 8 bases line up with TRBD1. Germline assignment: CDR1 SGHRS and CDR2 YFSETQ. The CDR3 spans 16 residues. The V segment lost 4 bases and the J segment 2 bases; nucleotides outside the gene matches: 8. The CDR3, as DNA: TGCGCCAGCAGCCGGACAGGGATCACTGCTGGAAACACCATATATTTT. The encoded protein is CASSRTGITAGNTIYF.

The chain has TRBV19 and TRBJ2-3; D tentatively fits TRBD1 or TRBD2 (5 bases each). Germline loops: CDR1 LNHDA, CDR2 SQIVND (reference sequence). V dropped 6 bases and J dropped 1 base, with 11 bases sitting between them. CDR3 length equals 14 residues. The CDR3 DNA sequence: TGTGCCAGTAGCAGGTGGGACGGCACAGATACGCAGTATTTT. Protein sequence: CASSRWDGTDTQYF.

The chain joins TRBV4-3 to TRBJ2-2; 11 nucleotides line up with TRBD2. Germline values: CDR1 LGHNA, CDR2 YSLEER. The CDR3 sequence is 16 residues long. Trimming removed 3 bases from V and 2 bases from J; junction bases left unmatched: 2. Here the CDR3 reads CASSHSGRANTGELFF. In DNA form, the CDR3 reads TGCGCCAGCAGCCATAGCGGGAGGGCCAACACCGGGGAGCTGTTTTTT.

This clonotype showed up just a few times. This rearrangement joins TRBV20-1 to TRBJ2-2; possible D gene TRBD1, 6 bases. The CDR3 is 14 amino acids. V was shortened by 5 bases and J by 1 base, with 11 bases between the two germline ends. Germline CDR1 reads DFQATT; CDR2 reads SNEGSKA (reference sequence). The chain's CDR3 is CSAQDSQNTGELFF. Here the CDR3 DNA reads TGCAGTGCTCAGGACAGCCAGAACACCGGGGAGCTGTTTTTT.

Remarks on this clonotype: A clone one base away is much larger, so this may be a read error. CDR3 nucleotides: TGTGCCAGCAGCAAGGGTTGGGGAGGCACAGATACGCAGTATTTT. Amino acid sequence: CASSKGWGGTDTQYF. J is TRBJ2-3 and V is TRBV3-1, with D perhaps matching TRBD2 (5 bases). Trimming pared 5 bases from V and 1 base from J, leaving 13 bases between. This CDR3 contains 15 residues. Germline CDR1 and CDR2: LGHDT and YNNKEL (reference sequence).

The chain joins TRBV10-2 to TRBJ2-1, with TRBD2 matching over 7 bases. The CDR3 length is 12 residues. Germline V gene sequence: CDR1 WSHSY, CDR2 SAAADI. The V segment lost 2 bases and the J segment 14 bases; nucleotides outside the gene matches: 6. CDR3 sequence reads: CASSEPSGKEFF. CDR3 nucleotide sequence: TGCGCCAGCAGTGAGCCCAGCGGGAAGGAGTTCTTC.

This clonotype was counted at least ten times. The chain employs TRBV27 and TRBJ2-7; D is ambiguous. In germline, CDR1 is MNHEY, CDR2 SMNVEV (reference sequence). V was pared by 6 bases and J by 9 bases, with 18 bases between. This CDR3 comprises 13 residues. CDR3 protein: CASSIFINTVQYF. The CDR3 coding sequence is TGTGCCAGCAGCATTTTTATTAACACGGTGCAGTACTTC.

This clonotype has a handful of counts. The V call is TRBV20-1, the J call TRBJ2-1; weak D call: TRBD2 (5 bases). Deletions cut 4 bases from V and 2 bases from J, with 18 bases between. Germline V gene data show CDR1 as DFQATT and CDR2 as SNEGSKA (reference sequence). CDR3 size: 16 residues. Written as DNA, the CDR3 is TGCAGTGCTACCGGATTCCACCACGGGGCCTACAATGAGCAGTTCTTC. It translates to CSATGFHHGAYNEQFF.

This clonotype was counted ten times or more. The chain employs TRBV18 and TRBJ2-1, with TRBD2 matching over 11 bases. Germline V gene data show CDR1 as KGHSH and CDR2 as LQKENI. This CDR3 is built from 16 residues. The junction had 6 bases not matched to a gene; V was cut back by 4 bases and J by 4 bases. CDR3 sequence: CASSQPGLAAYNEQFF. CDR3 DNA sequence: TGTGCCAGCTCACAGCCGGGACTAGCGGCGTACAATGAGCAGTTCTTC.